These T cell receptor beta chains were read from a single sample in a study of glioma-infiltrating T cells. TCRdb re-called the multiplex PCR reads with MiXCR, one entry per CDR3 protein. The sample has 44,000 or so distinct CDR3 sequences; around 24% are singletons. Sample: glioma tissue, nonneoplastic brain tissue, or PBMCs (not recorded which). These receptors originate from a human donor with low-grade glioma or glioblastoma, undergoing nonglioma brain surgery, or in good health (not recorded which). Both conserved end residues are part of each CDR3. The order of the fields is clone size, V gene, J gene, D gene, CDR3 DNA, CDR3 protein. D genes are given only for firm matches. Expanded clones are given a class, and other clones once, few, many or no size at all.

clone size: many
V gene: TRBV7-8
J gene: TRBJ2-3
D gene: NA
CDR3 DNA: TGTGCCAGCAGCTATTCCAGGGGAGGCACAGATACGCAGTATTTT
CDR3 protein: CASSYSRGGTDTQYF

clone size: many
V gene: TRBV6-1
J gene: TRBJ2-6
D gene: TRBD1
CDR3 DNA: TGTGCCAGCAGCACCGGGACAGCGACCTCTGGGGCCAACGTCCTGACTTTC
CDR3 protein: CASSTGTATSGANVLTF

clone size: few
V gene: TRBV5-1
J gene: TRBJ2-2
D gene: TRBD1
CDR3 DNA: TGCGCCAGCAGCGGACGACTTGGGACAGAAAACACCGGGGAGCTGTTTTTT
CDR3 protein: CASSGRLGTENTGELFF

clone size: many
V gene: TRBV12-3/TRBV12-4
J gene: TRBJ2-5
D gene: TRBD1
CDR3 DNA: TGTGCCAGCAGTTCCGGACAGGAAGAGACCCAGTACTTC
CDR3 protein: CASSSGQEETQYF

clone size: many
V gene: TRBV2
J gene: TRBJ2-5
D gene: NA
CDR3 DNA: TGTGCCAGCAGTGAAGATTCAGGGTACGAGACCCAGTACTTC
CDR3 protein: CASSEDSGYETQYF

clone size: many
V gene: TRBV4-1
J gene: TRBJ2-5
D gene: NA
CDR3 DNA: TGCGCCAGCAGCCAAAACAGTGCCCCAGAGACCCAGTACTTC
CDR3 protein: CASSQNSAPETQYF

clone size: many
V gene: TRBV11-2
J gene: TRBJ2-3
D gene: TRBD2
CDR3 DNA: TGTGCCAGCAGCCCAGCGGGGGGGCTTTGGGATACGCAGTATTTT
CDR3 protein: CASSPAGGLWDTQYF

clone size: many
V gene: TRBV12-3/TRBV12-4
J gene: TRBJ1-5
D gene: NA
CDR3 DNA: TGTGCCAGCAGCGGGACAAACTATCAGCCCCAGCATTTT
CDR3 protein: CASSGTNYQPQHF

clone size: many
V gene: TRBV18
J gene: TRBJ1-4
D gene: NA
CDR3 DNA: TGTGCCAGCTCAGAGGTGGAGTTTAATGAAAAACTGTTTTTT
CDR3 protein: CASSEVEFNEKLFF

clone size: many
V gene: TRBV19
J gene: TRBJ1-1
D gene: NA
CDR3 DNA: TGTGCCAGTACTCTCTCCGGGCAGGGGAACACTGAAGCTTTCTTT
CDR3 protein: CASTLSGQGNTEAFF

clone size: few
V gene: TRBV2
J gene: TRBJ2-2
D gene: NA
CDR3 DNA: TGTGCCAGCAGCGAAGAGAAGGCGGGGGAGCTGTTTTTT
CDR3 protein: CASSEEKAGELFF

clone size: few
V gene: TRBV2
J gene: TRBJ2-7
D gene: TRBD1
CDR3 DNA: TGTGCCAGCAGTGAAGCGCTTCAGGGGGTCTCCTACGAGCAGTACTTC
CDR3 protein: CASSEALQGVSYEQYF

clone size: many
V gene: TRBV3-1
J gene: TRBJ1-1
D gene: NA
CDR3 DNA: TGTGCCAGCAGCCAGCTCCTTGACCGGAAGGCTTTCTTT
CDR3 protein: CASSQLLDRKAFF

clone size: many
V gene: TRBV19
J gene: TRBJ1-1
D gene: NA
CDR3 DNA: TGTGCCAGTACCAAGGGACCCCAATGGGGCACTGAAGCTTTCTTT
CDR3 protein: CASTKGPQWGTEAFF

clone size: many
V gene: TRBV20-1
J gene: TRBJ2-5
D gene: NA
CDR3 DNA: TGCAGTGCCATGGACGTTGACAGCCTGGGAGAGACCCAGTACTTC
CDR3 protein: CSAMDVDSLGETQYF

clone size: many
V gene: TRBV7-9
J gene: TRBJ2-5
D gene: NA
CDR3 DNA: TGTGCCAGCAGCCGTCAATGGGAGACCCAGTACTTC
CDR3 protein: CASSRQWETQYF

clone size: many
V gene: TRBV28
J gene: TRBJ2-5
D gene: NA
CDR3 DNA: TGTGCCAGCACCTTGAGTCCTAGCCTGGAGACCCAGTACTTC
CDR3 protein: CASTLSPSLETQYF

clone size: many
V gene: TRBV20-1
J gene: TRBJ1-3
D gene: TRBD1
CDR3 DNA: TGCAGTGCTTGGGACAGGGGGCATATTGGAAACACCATATATTTT
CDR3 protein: CSAWDRGHIGNTIYF

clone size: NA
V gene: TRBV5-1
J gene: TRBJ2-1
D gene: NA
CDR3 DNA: TGCGCCAGCAGCTTAAGGGGTCTTGAGCAGTTCTTC
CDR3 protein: CASSLRGLEQFF

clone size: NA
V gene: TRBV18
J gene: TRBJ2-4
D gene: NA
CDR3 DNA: TGTGCCAGCTCACCACCGTCCAACGGCGGCAAAAACATTCAGTACTTC
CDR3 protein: CASSPPSNGGKNIQYF

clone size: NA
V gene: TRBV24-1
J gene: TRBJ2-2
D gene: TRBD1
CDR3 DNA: TGTGCCACCAGTGATCCTCGCTGGACAGGGACGAACACCGGGGAGCTGTTTTTT
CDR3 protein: CATSDPRWTGTNTGELFF

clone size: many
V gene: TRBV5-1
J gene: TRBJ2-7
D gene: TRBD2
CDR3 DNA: TGCGCCAGCAGCTTGGCTCCTAGCGGGGCCTCAGCCTACGAGCAGTACTTC
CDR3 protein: CASSLAPSGASAYEQYF

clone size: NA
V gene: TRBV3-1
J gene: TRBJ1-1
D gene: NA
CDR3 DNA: TGTGCCAGCAGCCCACGACGGAACACTGAAGCTTTCTTT
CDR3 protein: CASSPRRNTEAFF

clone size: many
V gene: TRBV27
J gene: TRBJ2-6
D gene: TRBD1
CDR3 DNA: TGTGCCAGCAGTTCGGGACAGGGGCGTTCTGGGGCCAACGTCCTGACTTTC
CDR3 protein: CASSSGQGRSGANVLTF

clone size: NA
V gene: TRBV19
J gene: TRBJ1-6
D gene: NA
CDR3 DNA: TGTGCCTCATGGGACACCTATAATTCACCCCTCCACTTT
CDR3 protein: CASWDTYNSPLHF

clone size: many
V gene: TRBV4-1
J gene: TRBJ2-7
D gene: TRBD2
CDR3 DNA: TGCGCCAGCAGCCATGTGAGGGCGGGAGTCTCCTACGAGCAGTACTTC
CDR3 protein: CASSHVRAGVSYEQYF

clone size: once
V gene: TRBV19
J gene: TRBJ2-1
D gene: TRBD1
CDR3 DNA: TGTGCCAGTAGTGCCATTGGGACAGGTCGTGAGCAGTTCTTC
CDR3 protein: CASSAIGTGREQFF

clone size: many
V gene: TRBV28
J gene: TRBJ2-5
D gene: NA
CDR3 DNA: TGTGCCAGCAGTTTTTCCTTGACGGAGGGGAACCAAGAGACCCAGTACTTC
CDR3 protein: CASSFSLTEGNQETQYF

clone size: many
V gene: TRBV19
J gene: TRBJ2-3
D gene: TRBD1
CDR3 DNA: TGTGCCAGCAAGAACAGGGGATCTAGCACAGATACGCAGTATTTT
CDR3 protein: CASKNRGSSTDTQYF

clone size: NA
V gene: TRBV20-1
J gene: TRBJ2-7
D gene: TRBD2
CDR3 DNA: TGCAGTGCTAGCAAGCGGGGGTACGAGCAGTACTTC
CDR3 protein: CSASKRGYEQYF

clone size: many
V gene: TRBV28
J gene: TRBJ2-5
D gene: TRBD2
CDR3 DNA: TGTGCCAGCAGTTTATCTCCGGGGGGAGCAGAGACCCAGTACTTC
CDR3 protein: CASSLSPGGAETQYF

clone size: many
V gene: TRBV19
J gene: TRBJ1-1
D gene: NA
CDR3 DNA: TGTGCCAGTATTCAAGACCTGAACACTGAAGCTTTCTTT
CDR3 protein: CASIQDLNTEAFF

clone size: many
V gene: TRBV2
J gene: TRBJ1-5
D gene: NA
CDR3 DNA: TGTGCCAGCAGTTCTACTGTGCCGGATCAGCCCCAGCATTTT
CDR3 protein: CASSSTVPDQPQHF

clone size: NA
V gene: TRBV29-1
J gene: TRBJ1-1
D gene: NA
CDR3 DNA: TGCAGCGTTTCGCGGCAGGGTCTCACTGAAGCTTTCTTT
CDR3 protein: CSVSRQGLTEAFF

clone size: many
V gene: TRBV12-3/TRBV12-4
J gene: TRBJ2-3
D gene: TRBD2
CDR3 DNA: TGTGCCAGCACCCTGGGAGGGAGGTTAGCAGATACGCAGTATTTT
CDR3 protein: CASTLGGRLADTQYF

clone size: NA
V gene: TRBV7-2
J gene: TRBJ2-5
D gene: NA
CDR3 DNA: TGTGCCAGCAGCCAATTTCTTCTGGGGAAGACCCAGTACTTC
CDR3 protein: CASSQFLLGKTQYF

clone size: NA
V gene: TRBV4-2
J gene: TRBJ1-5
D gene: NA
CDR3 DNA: TGTGCCAGCAGCCCGGAAGGGGGGCATAGCAATCAGACCCAGCATTTT
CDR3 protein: CASSPEGGHSNQTQHF

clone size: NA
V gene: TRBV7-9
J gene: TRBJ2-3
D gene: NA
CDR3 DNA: TGTGCCAGCAGCCAAGACTTGGCTAGCACAGGTACGCAATATTTT
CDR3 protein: CASSQDLASTGTQYF

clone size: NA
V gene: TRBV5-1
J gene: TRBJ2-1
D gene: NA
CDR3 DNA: TGCGCCAGCAGCGCGTCTGAGGCCGACCCGAGGCATGAGCAGTTCTTC
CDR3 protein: CASSASEADPRHEQFF

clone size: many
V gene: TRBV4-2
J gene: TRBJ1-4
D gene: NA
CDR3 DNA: TGTGCCAGCAGCCAAGATACAGGATTTCGTGAAAAACTGTTTTTT
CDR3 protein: CASSQDTGFREKLFF

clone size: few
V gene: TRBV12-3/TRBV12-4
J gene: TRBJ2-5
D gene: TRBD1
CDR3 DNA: TGTGCCAGCAGGGGGACAGCACAAGAGACCCAGTACTTC
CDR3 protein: CASRGTAQETQYF

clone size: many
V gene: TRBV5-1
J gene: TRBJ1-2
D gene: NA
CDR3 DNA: TGCGCCAGCAGCTTGGAGGGCCGGGGGCATGGCTACACCTTC
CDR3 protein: CASSLEGRGHGYTF

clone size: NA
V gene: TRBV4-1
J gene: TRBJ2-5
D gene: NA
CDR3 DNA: TGCGCCAGCAGCCAAGTCGAAGGGAGGTGGCAAGAGACCCAGTACTTC
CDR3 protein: CASSQVEGRWQETQYF

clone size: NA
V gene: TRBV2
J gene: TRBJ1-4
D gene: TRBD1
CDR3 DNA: TGTGCCAGCAGTGAAAGACAGGGGGGGCAGAGCGAAAAACTGTTTTTT
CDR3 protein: CASSERQGGQSEKLFF

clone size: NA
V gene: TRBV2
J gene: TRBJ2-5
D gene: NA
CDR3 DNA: TGTGCCAGCAGTGAAGATGGGGCGGAGACCCAGTACTTC
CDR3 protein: CASSEDGAETQYF

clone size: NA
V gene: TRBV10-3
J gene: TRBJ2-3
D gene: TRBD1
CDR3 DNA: TGTGCCATCAGTGAGTGGCGACAGGGAGTCACAGATACGCAGTATTTT
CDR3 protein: CAISEWRQGVTDTQYF

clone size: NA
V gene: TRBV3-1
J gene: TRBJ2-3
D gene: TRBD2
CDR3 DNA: TGTGCCAGCAGCTCCCGGACTAGTTCCAGCACAGATACGCAGTATTTT
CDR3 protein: CASSSRTSSSTDTQYF

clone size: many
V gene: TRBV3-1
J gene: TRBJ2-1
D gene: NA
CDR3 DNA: TGTGCCAGCAGCCCCACAGGCCCAAATGAGCAGTTCTTC
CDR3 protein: CASSPTGPNEQFF

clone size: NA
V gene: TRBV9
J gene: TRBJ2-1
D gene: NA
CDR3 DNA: TGTGCCAGCAGCGTAGATTTGAGCTCCTACAATGAGCAGTTCTTC
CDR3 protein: CASSVDLSSYNEQFF

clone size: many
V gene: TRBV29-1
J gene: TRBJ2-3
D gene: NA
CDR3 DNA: TGCACCCTCCCCGTGGCAGATACGCAGTATTTT
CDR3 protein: CTLPVADTQYF

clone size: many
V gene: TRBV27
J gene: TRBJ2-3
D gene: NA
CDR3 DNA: TGTGCCAGCAGTACTACTTGGCGGGGCACAGATACGCAGTATTTT
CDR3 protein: CASSTTWRGTDTQYF

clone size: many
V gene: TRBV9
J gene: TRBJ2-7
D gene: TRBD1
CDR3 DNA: TGTGCCAGCAGCCCCATGAAGGACCGGGACAGGTACGAGCAGTACTTC
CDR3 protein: CASSPMKDRDRYEQYF

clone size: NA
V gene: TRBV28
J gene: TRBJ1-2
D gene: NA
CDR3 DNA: TGTGCCAGCAGTGAGGCAGTTGCCTATGGCTACACCTTC
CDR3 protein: CASSEAVAYGYTF

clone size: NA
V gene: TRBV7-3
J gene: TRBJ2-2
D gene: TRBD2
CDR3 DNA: TGTGCCAGCAGCTTCTCGGGGGGCGGGGAGCTGTTTTTT
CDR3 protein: CASSFSGGGELFF

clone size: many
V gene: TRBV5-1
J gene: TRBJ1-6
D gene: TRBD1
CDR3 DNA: TGCGCCAGCAGCTTGACAGGGGTGAATTCACCCCTCCACTTT
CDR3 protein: CASSLTGVNSPLHF

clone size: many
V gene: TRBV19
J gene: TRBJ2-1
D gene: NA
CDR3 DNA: TGTGCCAGTAGTCCCCCCGGCACTCACTTCAATGAGCAGTTCTTC
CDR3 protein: CASSPPGTHFNEQFF

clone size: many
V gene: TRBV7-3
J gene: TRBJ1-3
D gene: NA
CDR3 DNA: TGTGCCAGCAGCCCCGCGCAGACCCGACAGTGTCAGTATGACTCTGGAAACACCATATATTTT
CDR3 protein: CASSPAQTRQCQYDSGNTIYF

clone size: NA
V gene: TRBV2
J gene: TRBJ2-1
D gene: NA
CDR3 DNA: TGTGCCAGCAGTGGGCCCCGTCGCGATGAGCAGTCCTTC
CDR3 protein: CASSGPRRDEQSF

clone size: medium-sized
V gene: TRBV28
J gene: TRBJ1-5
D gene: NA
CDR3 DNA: TGTGCCAGCAGTAATCCGGGACAACTCAATCAGCCCCAGCATTTT
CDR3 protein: CASSNPGQLNQPQHF